The rows below give T cell receptor beta chains drawn from one sample of a study of T cell changes during pregnancy in multiple sclerosis. Measured with immunoSEQ multiplex PCR; TCRdb has only the in-frame clones, and not every one. The profile shows roughly 100,000 clones, 85% to 95% of them singletons. The sample consisted of peripheral blood, taken after pregnancy. The receptors were gathered from a female donor with multiple sclerosis, enrolled in a pregnancy study. Each CDR3 is given with its conserved first and last residue. A D gene is named only where the DNA matches it firmly. Only some rows state a clone size, as once, few, many or a class for expanded clones.

CDR3aa | CDR3nt | d_gene | abundance | j_gene | v_gene | len
CASSPQAGLYGYTF | TGTGCCAGCTCACCTCAGGCAGGGCTCTATGGCTACACCTTC | - | - | TRBJ1-2 | TRBV18 | 14
CASSAGRGPYEQYF | TGTGCCAGCAGTGCCGGCAGGGGGCCCTACGAGCAGTACTTC | TRBD1 | - | TRBJ2-7 | TRBV6-1 | 14
CASSPSFGAYEQYF | TGCGCCAGCAGCCCCTCGTTCGGGGCCTACGAGCAGTACTTC | - | - | TRBJ2-7 | TRBV5-1 | 14
CSVERRGGVSTDTQYF | TGCAGCGTTGAGCGGCGGGGGGGCGTTAGCACAGATACGCAGTATTTT | TRBD2 | - | TRBJ2-3 | TRBV29-1 | 16
CATSTRQGNEKLFF | TGTGCCACCAGCACCCGACAGGGAAATGAAAAACTGTTTTTT | TRBD1 | - | TRBJ1-4 | TRBV15 | 14
CASSFGGLEAFF | TGTGCCAGCAGTTTCGGGGGTTTAGAAGCTTTCTTT | - | - | TRBJ1-1 | TRBV25-1 | 12
CASRGQSNYEQYF | TGTGCCAGCAGGGGACAGTCCAATTACGAGCAGTACTTC | TRBD1 | - | TRBJ2-7 | TRBV2 | 13
CASSLGQGSGELFF | TGTGCCAGCAGCTTGGGACAGGGTAGCGGGGAGCTGTTTTTT | TRBD1 | - | TRBJ2-2 | TRBV5-6 | 14
CASSASGTGTDTQYF | TGCGCCAGCAGCGCTTCCGGGACAGGGACAGATACGCAGTATTTT | TRBD1 | - | TRBJ2-3 | TRBV5-1 | 15
CASSFRAGGNTIYF | TGTGCCAGCAGTTTTAGGGCGGGCGGAAACACCATATATTTT | - | - | TRBJ1-3 | TRBV27 | 14
CASSRRLASSTDTQYF | TGTGCCAGCAGCCGAAGACTAGCGTCTAGCACAGATACGCAGTATTTT | TRBD2 | - | TRBJ2-3 | TRBV5-4 | 16
CARRAGGSYNEQFF | TGTGCCCGAAGAGCGGGGGGGTCCTACAATGAGCAGTTCTTC | TRBD2 | - | TRBJ2-1 | TRBV30 | 14
CASSLSPAQPQHF | TGTGCCAGCAGCTTGAGCCCCGCACAGCCCCAGCATTTT | - | once | TRBJ1-5 | TRBV5-4 | 13
CASSLGQVGTEAFF | TGCGCCAGCAGCTTGGGGCAGGTAGGCACTGAAGCTTTCTTT | - | - | TRBJ1-1 | TRBV5-1 | 14
CASSVVRSGGTDTQYF | TGTGCCAGCAGCGTAGTCAGGTCGGGAGGCACAGATACGCAGTATTTT | - | - | TRBJ2-3 | TRBV9 | 16
CASSVGTSGRITYEQYF | TGTGCCAGCAGCGTGGGGACTAGCGGGAGGATTACCTACGAGCAGTACTTC | TRBD2 | - | TRBJ2-7 | TRBV9 | 17
CATAALQGRNQPQHF | TGTGCCACCGCGGCTCTTCAGGGCCGCAATCAGCCCCAGCATTTT | - | - | TRBJ1-5 | TRBV15 | 15
CASSLEVTGGRHEQYF | TGTGCCAGCAGCTTAGAGGTGACAGGGGGACGCCACGAGCAGTACTTC | TRBD1 | - | TRBJ2-7 | TRBV7-6 | 16
CSVSGGPQAFF | TGCAGCGTCTCCGGGGGGCCCCAAGCTTTCTTT | - | - | TRBJ1-1 | TRBV29-1 | 11
CASSERFLEGGPQHF | TGTGCCAGCAGTGAACGGTTTTTAGAGGGAGGGCCCCAGCATTTT | - | once | TRBJ1-5 | TRBV6-1 | 15
CASSSVGGRGDEQFF | TGCGCCAGCAGCTCCGTAGGAGGGAGGGGCGATGAGCAGTTCTTC | TRBD2 | once | TRBJ2-1 | TRBV5-1 | 15
CASSQGLTGGRNTGELFF | TGTGCCAGCAGCCAAGGACTAACAGGGGGCCGGAACACCGGGGAGCTGTTTTTT | TRBD1 | - | TRBJ2-2 | TRBV4-2 | 18
CASGVSGFYEQYF | TGTGCCAGCGGAGTTTCGGGATTCTACGAGCAGTACTTC | - | - | TRBJ2-7 | TRBV7-3 | 13
CAISGQGLGQPQHF | TGTGCCATCAGTGGTCAGGGGTTAGGGCAGCCCCAGCATTTT | - | - | TRBJ1-5 | TRBV10-3 | 14
CASSPIERGGGELFF | TGTGCCAGCAGCCCCATTGAGAGGGGGGGCGGGGAGCTGTTTTTT | - | - | TRBJ2-2 | TRBV5-6 | 15
CATRGGVIETQYF | TGTGCCACTCGGGGGGGGGTGATTGAGACCCAGTACTTC | TRBD2 | - | TRBJ2-5 | TRBV10-3 | 13